This T cell receptor beta chain was sequenced in a study of CD8+ T cells in alopecia areata. The length of the CDR3 is 16 residues. Germline values: CDR1 LGHNA, CDR2 YSLEER. Trimming removed 0 bases from V and 0 bases from J, with 11 bases in between. Sequencing templates came from extracted RNA that was reverse transcribed into cDNA. Data came from immunoSEQ multiplex PCR; TCRdb stores just in-frame clones and leaves some out. The table lists about 87,000 clones, around 70% of them singletons, with 15% to 20% in the top ten. Sample treatment: oral pan-JAK inhibitor, 5-10 mg twice daily. This clonotype was obtained from a human donor with alopecia areata. This rearrangement joins TRBV4-3 to TRBJ1-2; weak D call: TRBD1 (6 bases). The sequencing used CD8+ T cells sorted from blood, collected around week 44, from a patient treated with tofacitinib. CDR3 sequence: CASSQEWTDSNYGYTF. CDR3 sequence (DNA): TGCGCCAGCAGCCAAGAATGGACAGATTCTAACTATGGCTACACCTTC.